One sample yielded the 10 T cell receptor beta chains listed below, sequenced in a study of blood T cell repertoires in COVID-19. Sequencing used immunoSEQ multiplex PCR; TCRdb keeps in-frame clones, though not all of them. The sample has 75,000 to 100,000 clones; 70% to 90% are singletons. Sequencing was done on a sample of peripheral blood. The receptor set was obtained from a man aged 70 or older with acute or convalescent COVID-19.

The gene calls are TRBV18 and TRBJ1-2; TRBD1 matches 7 bases. V shed 1 base, J shed 4 bases, and the junction held 9 bases outside the gene matches. The V gene's germline CDR1 is KGHSH and CDR2 LQKENI. This CDR3 has 16 amino acids. CDR3 loop: CASSPRPGQAGYGYTF. CDR3 DNA sequence: TGTGCCAGCTCACCACGTCCCGGACAGGCCGGCTATGGCTACACCTTC. Variable domain in full (rest from reference TRBV18 and TRBJ1-2): NAGVMQNPRHLVRRRGQEARLRCSPMKGHSHVYWYRQLPEEGLKFMVYLQKENIIDESGMPKERFSAEFPKEGPSILRIQQVVRGDSAAYFCASSPRPGQAGYGYTFGSGTRLTVV.

V gene TRBV12-3 or TRBV12-4 combines with J gene TRBJ2-3; D perhaps matches TRBD1 (6 bases). The germline V and J ends were trimmed by 2 bases and 4 bases, with 7 bases remaining between them. This CDR3 spans 13 amino acids. The CDR3 sequence: CASSLQGPDTQYF. CDR3 in DNA: TGTGCCAGCAGTTTACAGGGGCCAGATACGCAGTATTTT.

Of note for this clone: Compared with germline, one end of the junction differs, possibly owing to a read error. This chain links TRBV6-1 with TRBJ1-3, with D perhaps matching TRBD1 (6 bases). The CDR3 totals 16 residues. From germline, CDR1 is MNHNS and CDR2 SASEGT. CDR3 loop: CASSQAGQSSGNTIYF. The CDR3 nucleotides read TGTGCCAGCAGTCAAGCCGGACAGAGCTCTGGAAACACCATATATTTT.

The chain carries TRBV10-2 and TRBJ2-3, with 9 bases fitting TRBD1. The CDR3 contains 16 residues. Trimming at V came to 3 bases and at J to 4 bases, leaving 8 bases not matched to a gene. The germline V gene has CDR1 WSHSY and CDR2 SAAADI. Written as DNA, the CDR3 is TGCGCCAGCAGTGATGTCGGACAGGGGAGTCCAGATACGCAGTATTTT. As protein: CASSDVGQGSPDTQYF.

This sequence joins TRBV24-1 and TRBJ1-1, with a tentative D call TRBD1 (5 bases). CDR3 length equals 12 residues. The germline V gene encodes CDR1 KGHDR and CDR2 SFDVKD. Deletions cut 6 bases from V and 4 bases from J, with 8 bases between. The CDR3 loop is CATSSGGTEAFF. The CDR3 region has the DNA TGTGCCACCAGTTCCGGGGGCACTGAAGCTTTCTTT.

Only one count was recorded for this clone. The gene calls are TRBV2 and TRBJ2-1; TRBD2 aligns across 15 bases. The trim removed 4 bases at V and 9 bases at J, leaving 4 bases unmatched. The CDR3 loop spans 15 amino acids. In germline, CDR1 is SNHLY, CDR2 FYNNEI. The CDR3 here is CASSARTSGGAEQFF. The CDR3 DNA is TGTGCCAGCAGTGCAAGGACTAGCGGGGGGGCTGAGCAGTTCTTC. Using reference TRBV2 and TRBJ2-1 for the parts outside the CDR3, the full variable domain is EPEVTQTPSHQVTQMGQEVILRCVPISNHLYFYWYRQILGQKVEFLVSFYNNEISEKSEIFDDQFSVERPDGSNFTLKIRSTKLEDSAMYFCASSARTSGGAEQFFGPGTRLTVL.

This sequence joins TRBV19 and TRBJ2-1; a weak D match, TRBD1 (5 bases). Germline CDR1 reads LNHDA; CDR2 reads SQIVND (reference sequence). The ends were cut back, 6 bases at V and 0 bases at J, with 12 bases in the middle. The CDR3 covers 15 residues. CDR3 amino acids: CASSLTGVSYNEQFF. In DNA, the CDR3 is TGTGCCAGTAGCCTTACAGGCGTCTCCTACAATGAGCAGTTCTTC. The entire variable domain, with the rest obtained from reference TRBV19 and TRBJ2-1, is as follows: DGGITQSPKYLFRKEGQNVTLSCEQNLNHDAMYWYRQDPGQGLRLIYYSQIVNDFQKGDIAEGYSVSREKKESFPLTVTSAQKNPTAFYLCASSLTGVSYNEQFFGPGTRLTVL.

The CDR3 DNA is TGTGCCAGTAGTGCCCGGGACAGCTCATACGAGCAGTACTTC. This sequence encodes CASSARDSSYEQYF. The V and J genes are TRBV19 and TRBJ2-7; 7 nucleotides match TRBD1. CDR1 LNHDA and CDR2 SQIVND come from the germline V gene (reference sequence). The CDR3 contains 14 residues. V gave up 5 bases and J gave up 4 bases; unmatched junction bases: 8.

The V gene is TRBV11-2, the J gene TRBJ2-7; TRBD1 matches at 10 bases. Trimming at V came to 5 bases and at J to 5 bases, leaving 6 bases not matched to a gene. This CDR3 region has 14 residues. Germline CDR1 and CDR2: SGHAT and FQNNGV. CDR3 sequence reads: CASSRTGGPDEQYF. For the CDR3, the DNA is TGTGCCAGCAGCCGGACAGGGGGTCCGGACGAGCAGTACTTC. The variable domain in full, with the rest retrieved from reference TRBV11-2 and TRBJ2-7, is EAGVAQSPRYKIIEKRQSVAFWCNPISGHATLYWYQQILGQGPKLLIQFQNNGVVDDSQLPKDRFSAERLKGVDSTLKIQPAKLEDSAVYLCASSRTGGPDEQYFGPGTRLTVT.

The V gene is TRBV4-1, the J gene TRBJ2-1, with TRBD2 matching over 12 bases. With V trimmed by 0 bases and J by 7 bases, 10 bases remained unmatched. Germline CDR1 and CDR2: MGHRA and YSYEKL. This CDR3 has 18 residues. The CDR3 here is CASSQDGLAGGYRNEQFF. The CDR3 bases are TGCGCCAGCAGCCAAGATGGTCTAGCGGGGGGGTATCGGAATGAGCAGTTCTTC.